This T cell receptor (beta chain) appears in the sequencing data of a study of CD8 T cells in Susac syndrome. With V trimmed by 2 bases and J by 2 bases, 1 base remained unmatched. The CDR3 runs to 14 residues. Germline loops: CDR1 MNHNY, CDR2 SVGAGI (reference sequence). The RNA input was about 0.5 to 1 ug, and it was reverse transcribed with random hexamers. From the immunoSEQ multiplex PCR reads, TCRdb called clonotypes with MiXCR, one entry per CDR3 protein. The sample lists 100,000 to 150,000 distinct CDR3 sequences; just under 95% were seen once. From blood CD8+ and CD4+ T cells, the TCR beta chain was sequenced.

The material sequenced was CD8+ T cells from PBMCs. This clonotype was obtained from a human donor with Susac syndrome. The rearrangement joins TRBV6-6 to TRBJ2-3; 7 bases fit TRBD1. The DNA for the CDR3 is TGTGCCAGCAGTTACACAGGGGACACAGATACGCAGTATTTT. It translates to CASSYTGDTDTQYF.